The 9 T cell receptor beta chains reported below all come from one sample, sequenced in a study of cytomegalovirus exposure and HLA in healthy donors. The PCR employed 60 Vbeta primers together with 13 Jbeta primers. The repertoire was sequenced with immunoSEQ multiplex PCR; TCRdb's copy has only in-frame clones and lacks some. Of over 95,000 clones in the sample, approximately 80% were seen once. The sequenced material came from PBMCs. The receptors were sampled from a man aged 35-49 years in good health and CMV-seronegative.

The rearrangement uses TRBV7-6 and TRBJ2-7; tentatively, D is TRBD1 (5 bases). V lost 1 base and J lost 2, with 6 bases in between. CDR1 and CDR2 from the germline V gene are SGHVS and FNYEAQ. This CDR3 has 13 residues. The CDR3 is CASSLETAYEQYF. For the CDR3, the DNA is TGTGCCAGCAGCTTAGAGACAGCCTACGAGCAGTACTTC.

The gene calls are TRBV28 and TRBJ2-7; 8 bases fit TRBD2. The CDR3 totals 15 residues. The germline V gene has CDR1 MDHEN and CDR2 SYDVKM. Losses at the gene ends were 7 bases for V and 4 bases for J; bases not matched to a gene: 12. CDR3 nucleotide sequence: TGTGCCAGCATTTCACGGAGCGGGAGTCTATACGAGCAGTACTTC. It encodes CASISRSGSLYEQYF.

V usage is TRBV11-2 and J usage is TRBJ2-7; D is possibly TRBD1 (6 bases). Germline CDR1 is SGHAT and CDR2 is FQNNGV. The V end was cut by 5 bases, the J end by 7 bases, with 12 bases between. The CDR3 totals 12 residues. CDR3 amino acids: CASSIPRGEQYF. The CDR3 DNA reads as TGTGCCAGCAGCATCCCTAGGGGGGAGCAGTACTTC.

A few counts support this clone. The chain has TRBV11-1 and TRBJ1-1; 8 nucleotides agree with TRBD1. The CDR3 spans 15 residues. The V gene end was trimmed by 2 bases and the J gene end by 2 bases; junction bases not matched to a gene: 4. The V gene's germline CDR1 is SGHAT and CDR2 FQDESV (reference sequence). The DNA of the CDR3 is TGTGCCAGCAGCTTACGACAGGGGCTTAACACTGAAGCTTTCTTT. It is translated as CASSLRQGLNTEAFF.

The chain uses TRBV7-8 and TRBJ1-5; no clear D. The V gene lost 5 bases and the J gene lost 2 bases, with 13 bases spanning the gap. This CDR3 has 15 amino acids. Germline V CDR1 and CDR2: SGHVS, FQNEAQ. Here the CDR3 DNA reads TGTGCCAGCAGCGCTCTATGGGAGGGCAATCAGCCCCAGCATTTT. This codes for CASSALWEGNQPQHF.

The chain is built from TRBV5-8 and TRBJ1-5; 7 bases map to TRBD1. The germline CDR1 and CDR2 sequences are SGHTS and YDEGEE. Unmatched junction bases numbered 3, after V lost 3 bases and J lost 0 bases. This CDR3 has 15 residues. The CDR3, as DNA: TGTGCCAGCAGCTCGGACAGGTTTAGCAATCAGCCCCAGCATTTT. It is translated as CASSSDRFSNQPQHF.

V gene TRBV6-1 combines with J gene TRBJ1-2, with TRBD1 matching 7 bases. CDR3 length: 14 residues. V was pared by 3 bases and J by 5 bases, with 6 bases of the junction left unmatched. CDR1 is MNHNS and CDR2 is SASEGT in the germline V gene. Here the CDR3 DNA reads TGTGCCAGCAGTGAGGATGAGACAGGGTATGGCTACACCTTC. Translated: CASSEDETGYGYTF.

The rearrangement uses TRBV2 and TRBJ1-5; the D gene is possibly TRBD1 (5 bases). The CDR3 is 14 amino acids. V lost 5 bases to trimming and J lost 5 bases, with 13 bases between them. Germline CDR1 reads SNHLY; CDR2 reads FYNNEI. Written as DNA, the CDR3 is TGTGCCAGCAGTCGGGCAAGGGGCGATCAGCCCCAGCATTTT. The encoded protein is CASSRARGDQPQHF. The full variable domain, with the rest looked up from reference TRBV2 and TRBJ1-5, is EPEVTQTPSHQVTQMGQEVILRCVPISNHLYFYWYRQILGQKVEFLVSFYNNEISEKSEIFDDQFSVERPDGSNFTLKIRSTKLEDSAMYFCASSRARGDQPQHFGDGTRLSIL.

This rearrangement joins TRBV7-2 to TRBJ2-5, with D unresolved. Germline V gene lookup returns CDR1 SGHTA and CDR2 FQGNSA. The CDR3 sequence is 14 residues long. Trimming left V 4 bases short and J 1 base short, with 10 bases between. CDR3 loop: CASSSEPGQETQYF. The CDR3 bases are TGTGCCAGCAGCTCCGAGCCGGGCCAAGAGACCCAGTACTTC. Variable domain in full (rest from reference TRBV7-2 and TRBJ2-5): GAGVSQSPSNKVTEKGKDVELRCDPISGHTALYWYRQSLGQGLEFLIYFQGNSAPDKSGLPSDRFSAERTGGSVSTLTIQRTQQEDSAVYLCASSSEPGQETQYFGPGTRLLVL.